These T cell receptor beta chains were read from a single sample in a study of CD8 T cells in ankylosing spondylitis. TCRdb passed the 5' RACE reads through MiXCR, listing each CDR3 protein once. The table records around 320,000 distinct CDR3 sequences, around 21% of them present only once. Input material: blood, either unsorted or a sorted T cell fraction (not recorded which). The receptors were gathered from a female donor with ankylosing spondylitis or in good health (not recorded which). Each CDR3 is given with its conserved first and last residue. The D gene is left open where the match is weak. Clone size appears in some rows only: once, few, many, or a class for an expanded clone.

CASSRTRGGSYNEQFF	TGTGCCAGCAGCCGAACCAGGGGCGGCTCCTACAATGAGCAGTTCTTC	TRBV7-2	TRBJ2-1	few	NA
CASSFIGNEQFF	TGTGCCAGCAGTTTTATTGGGAATGAGCAGTTCTTC	TRBV12-3/TRBV12-4	TRBJ2-1	NA	NA
CASSEQMLSEQYF	TGTGCCAGCAGTGAACAGATGCTATCCGAGCAGTACTTC	TRBV6-1	TRBJ2-7	NA	NA
CSARDSSASYEQYF	TGCAGTGCTAGAGATTCTAGCGCGTCCTACGAGCAGTACTTC	TRBV20-1	TRBJ2-7	NA	NA
CASSGSATNKNIQYF	TGTGCCAGCAGTGGCAGCGCCACGAACAAAAACATTCAGTACTTC	TRBV25-1	TRBJ2-4	few	NA
CSASGPANTGELFF	TGCAGTGCTAGCGGGCCCGCGAACACCGGGGAGCTGTTTTTT	TRBV20-1	TRBJ2-2	NA	NA
CASSRDYEQYF	TGTGCCAGCAGCAGAGACTACGAGCAGTACTTC	TRBV7-2	TRBJ2-7	many	NA
CSARISGPSSYNEQFF	TGCAGTGCTAGAATATCAGGGCCTAGCTCCTACAATGAGCAGTTCTTC	TRBV20-1	TRBJ2-1	NA	NA
CASSLPNEKLFF	TGTGCCAGCAGCCTCCCTAATGAAAAACTGTTTTTT	TRBV7-6	TRBJ1-4	many	NA
CASSPQPTGTSVGELFF	TGTGCCAGCTCACCACAACCAACCGGGACTAGCGTTGGGGAGCTGTTTTTT	TRBV18	TRBJ2-2	few	TRBD2
CASSPRGNTIYF	TGTGCCAGCAGCCCTCGCGGAAACACCATATATTTT	TRBV14	TRBJ1-3	many	NA
CASSLSLAAYEQYF	TGTGCCAGCAGCTTAAGCCTAGCGGCTTACGAGCAGTACTTC	TRBV7-2	TRBJ2-7	few	TRBD2
CASSKTSGKNIQYF	TGTGCCAGCAGCAAGACTAGCGGCAAAAACATTCAGTACTTC	TRBV11-2	TRBJ2-4	few	TRBD2
CASSLRTGAYEQYF	TGCGCCAGCAGCTTGCGAACGGGAGCTTACGAGCAGTACTTC	TRBV5-1	TRBJ2-7	few	NA
CASSLPDAGNEQYF	TGCGCCAGCAGCTTACCGGACGCGGGGAACGAGCAGTACTTC	TRBV5-1	TRBJ2-7	NA	NA
CASSLPGLAGTDTQYF	TGTGCCAGCAGCCTCCCGGGACTAGCGGGCACAGATACGCAGTATTTT	TRBV7-9	TRBJ2-3	NA	TRBD2
CASSYPPGSSYEQYF	TGTGCCAGCAGTTACCCGCCGGGGAGCTCCTACGAGCAGTACTTC	TRBV6-2/TRBV6-3	TRBJ2-7	NA	NA
CSARRLADGTDTQYF	TGCAGTGCTAGACGACTAGCGGACGGCACAGATACGCAGTATTTT	TRBV20-1	TRBJ2-3	few	TRBD2